The 19 T cell receptor beta chains listed next were all sequenced from one sample in a study of beta chain features in type 1 diabetes. Since all of the isolated RNA was reverse transcribed, expressed TCRB transcripts were what got sequenced. Profiling relied on immunoSEQ multiplex PCR, and the TCRdb table lists in-frame clones only, not all of them. The table records some 410,000 clones, over 11% of them present only once. Material for sequencing was naive CD4+ T cells from blood. The source is a man aged 25-45 years in good health.

This clone was counted a few times. The chain uses TRBV5-6 and TRBJ2-5, with D possibly TRBD2 on 5 matching bases. V lost 1 base and J 0 bases, leaving 10 bases between the germline ends. Germline values: CDR1 SGHDT, CDR2 YYEEEE. CDR3 length: 15 residues. The CDR3 DNA is TGTGCCAGCAGCTTGTTCGACGGGAACCAAGAGACCCAGTACTTC. Translated, it gives CASSLFDGNQETQYF.

The chain carries TRBV4-2 and TRBJ2-2; D possibly corresponds to TRBD1 (5 bases). CDR1 and CDR2 from the germline V gene are LGHNA and YNFKEQ. V shed 0 bases and J shed 1 base, with 12 bases lying between them. There are 17 residues in the CDR3. CDR3 in DNA: TGTGCCAGCAGCCAAGAAAGGGGCTTAATGAACACCGGGGAGCTGTTTTTT. As protein: CASSQERGLMNTGELFF.

This clone has a handful of counts. The gene calls are TRBV7-8 and TRBJ2-3; TRBD2 matches 8 bases. J lost 2 bases, V lost 7 bases, and 11 bases had no gene match. In germline, CDR1 is SGHVS, CDR2 FQNEAQ. The CDR3 extends over 16 amino acids. CDR3 DNA: TGTGCCAGCACCCTCGATCGCGGGGGGCTCACAGATACGCAGTATTTT. Translation: CASTLDRGGLTDTQYF.

Concerning this clone: This may stem from a read error, because a much larger clone lies one nucleotide away. CDR3 coding DNA: TGTGCCAGCAGCTCGGACAGGAACACTGAAGCTTTCTTT. This gives the protein CASSSDRNTEAFF. The chain carries TRBV9 and TRBJ1-1, with D maybe TRBD1 (6 bases). The CDR3 length is 13 residues. With 4 bases removed from V and 1 base from J, the gap between germline ends came to 8 bases. Germline CDR1 is SGDLS and CDR2 is YYNGEE.

Only a few counts were recorded for this clone. The J gene is TRBJ2-3, the V gene TRBV4-3; D is perhaps TRBD1 (6 bases). CDR1 and CDR2 from the germline V gene are LGHNA and YSLEER. Trimming cost V 0 bases and J 1 base, with 8 bases left between them. The CDR3 has 15 residues. Written as DNA, the CDR3 is TGCGCCAGCAGCCAAGATACAGGGCGCACAGATACGCAGTATTTT. It codes for CASSQDTGRTDTQYF.

The chain combines TRBV11-2 with TRBJ2-5, with D unclear. Germline loops: CDR1 SGHAT, CDR2 FQNNGV. V lost 5 bases, J lost 2 bases, and 12 bases lay in between. The CDR3 covers 14 residues. The CDR3: CASSLLYSQETQYF. CDR3 DNA sequence: TGTGCCAGCAGCCTTCTATACAGTCAAGAGACCCAGTACTTC.

The chain recombines TRBV13 with TRBJ2-7, with 11 bases fitting TRBD1. The length of the CDR3 is 15 residues. Germline assignment: CDR1 PRHDT and CDR2 FYEKMQ (reference sequence). The V and J ends lost 5 bases and 3 bases, in that order; junction bases with no gene match: 6. CDR3 amino acids: CASSPRTGGRYEQYF. The CDR3 DNA reads TGTGCCAGCAGCCCCAGGACAGGGGGCCGCTACGAGCAGTACTTC.

The chain recombines TRBV5-6 with TRBJ1-6; D not certain. V shed 4 bases and J shed 11 bases, with 13 bases lying between them. There are 13 residues in the CDR3. The germline V gene has CDR1 SGHDT and CDR2 YYEEEE. CDR3 sequence: CASSHRAQTPLHF. The DNA of the CDR3 is TGTGCCAGCAGCCACCGGGCCCAAACACCCCTCCACTTT.

The chain couples TRBV27 to TRBJ2-5; TRBD1 matches 9 bases. From germline, CDR1 is MNHEY and CDR2 SMNVEV (reference sequence). The J segment lost 4 bases and the V segment lost 5 bases, leaving 11 bases of the junction unmatched. The CDR3 loop spans 16 amino acids. In nucleotides, the CDR3 is TGTGCCAGCAGTACTTACAGGGGGCGCACCCCAGAGACCCAGTACTTC. Amino acids: CASSTYRGRTPETQYF.

In its sample, this clone was seen a few times. This chain connects TRBV7-6 to TRBJ2-5; D possibly corresponds to TRBD1 (7 bases). Trimming pared 5 bases from V and 6 bases from J, leaving 16 bases between. There are 14 residues in the CDR3. Germline lookup yields CDR1 SGHVS and CDR2 FNYEAQ. The chain's CDR3 is CASSIAGGQKTQYF. The DNA for the CDR3 is TGTGCCAGCAGCATTGCAGGGGGGCAGAAGACCCAGTACTTC.

This clone was observed at least ten times. The V and J genes are TRBV29-1 and TRBJ1-5; TRBD1 aligns across 8 bases. With V trimmed by 6 bases and J by 7 bases, 5 bases remained unmatched. In germline, CDR1 is SQVTM, CDR2 ANQGSEA. The CDR3 length is 12 residues. The CDR3 sequence: CSVLGQGQPQHF. CDR3 coding DNA: TGCAGCGTGCTCGGACAGGGCCAGCCCCAGCATTTT.

A few counts support this clone. The chain links TRBV30 to TRBJ2-2, with 10 bases identical to TRBD2. The CDR3 runs 15 residues. Germline loops: CDR1 GTSNPN, CDR2 SVGIG (reference sequence). V lost 2 bases and J lost 4; bases outside the gene matches: 4. The CDR3 protein is CAWSPLAGATGELFF. The CDR3 nucleotides read TGTGCCTGGAGTCCCCTAGCGGGAGCCACCGGGGAGCTGTTTTTT.

V is TRBV29-1 and J is TRBJ2-5; tentatively, D is TRBD1 (6 bases). CDR3 length: 14 residues. Germline V CDR1 and CDR2: SQVTM, ANQGSEA. V lost 7 bases to trimming and J lost 5 bases, with 20 bases between them. This CDR3 is CSAPGHWASETQYF. For the CDR3, the DNA is TGCAGCGCCCCGGGACACTGGGCGTCGGAGACCCAGTACTTC. The whole variable domain, filled in from reference TRBV29-1 and TRBJ2-5, reads SAVISQKPSRDICQRGTSLTIQCQVDSQVTMMFWYRQQPGQSLTLIATANQGSEATYESGFVIDKFPISRPNLTFSTLTVSNMSPEDSSIYLCSAPGHWASETQYFGPGTRLLVL.

The J gene is TRBJ2-3, the V gene TRBV7-2; D gene uncertain. This CDR3 is built from 14 residues. Trimming shortened V by 2 bases and J by 0 bases, and 6 bases separated the two germline ends. Germline V gene lookup returns CDR1 SGHTA and CDR2 FQGNSA. CDR3 in DNA: TGTGCCAGCAGCTTATCGTCTAGCACAGATACGCAGTATTTT. This translates into CASSLSSSTDTQYF.

This clone came up a few times. V and J are TRBV29-1 and TRBJ2-1; D is possibly TRBD1 or TRBD2 (6 bases each). The CDR3 is 16 amino acids. The V end lost 4 bases, the J end lost 0 bases, and 16 bases lay between the germline ends. The V gene's germline CDR1 is SQVTM and CDR2 ANQGSEA. CDR3 coding DNA: TGCAGCGTTGGAGGGGGGTTTTCCAGCTCCTACAATGAGCAGTTCTTC. It is translated as CSVGGGFSSSYNEQFF.

This sequence joins TRBV9 and TRBJ2-2; D is unclear. The CDR3 consists of 13 residues. The germline gives CDR1 SGDLS, CDR2 YYNGEE. Trimming left V 0 bases short and J 7 bases short, with 7 bases between. The CDR3 loop reads CASSVAYDGELFF. For the CDR3, the DNA is TGTGCCAGCAGCGTAGCTTACGACGGGGAGCTGTTTTTT.

This clone was counted only a few times. The chain uses TRBV7-8 and TRBJ2-1, with a possible D match to TRBD1 (6 bases). The CDR3 length is 16 residues. Germline V CDR1 and CDR2: SGHVS, FQNEAQ. Trimming cost V 2 bases and J 3 bases, with 14 bases left between them. In DNA, the CDR3 is TGTGCCAGCAGCTTACAATGGGGGCTCGACTACAATGAGCAGTTCTTC. Amino acids: CASSLQWGLDYNEQFF.

Here the CDR3 DNA reads TGTGCCAGCAGTGAAAATAGGGGAAGCAATCAGCCCCAGCATTTT. It translates to CASSENRGSNQPQHF. The chain couples TRBV2 to TRBJ1-5; TRBD1 might be the D (5 bases). The CDR3 has 15 residues. Trimming shortened V by 2 bases and J by 1 base, and 9 bases separated the two germline ends. The germline V gene encodes CDR1 SNHLY and CDR2 FYNNEI.

This clone was detected a few times. This chain uses TRBV4-3 with TRBJ2-3; TRBD1 agrees at 7 bases. Germline V CDR1 and CDR2: LGHNA, YSLEER. With 0 bases clipped from V and 4 bases from J, the junction kept 13 bases outside the gene matches. The CDR3 length is 18 residues. The CDR3 DNA follows: TGCGCCAGCAGCCAAGATGTTGATCGGGCAGGGGGACCAGATACGCAGTATTTT. Protein: CASSQDVDRAGGPDTQYF.